This T cell receptor (beta chain) appears in the sequencing data of a study of control samples from healthy donors and cancer patients. Germline-derived CDR1 and CDR2 are ENHRY and SYGVKD. V was clipped by 3 bases and J by 0 bases, with 6 bases between them. The CDR3 loop spans 14 amino acids. The method was immunoSEQ multiplex PCR; TCRdb's version includes in-frame clones alone and lacks a portion of them. The table lists 130,000 or so clones, 85% to 90% of them singletons, with about 7.6% in the top ten. The specimen was PBMCs. This clonotype originated in a man between 45 and 60 years old with head and neck cancer. The rearrangement joins TRBV10-3 to TRBJ1-3; the D is unclear. In DNA, the CDR3 is TGTGCCATCAGTGACCCGGACTCTGGAAACACCATATATTTT. It yields the protein CAISDPDSGNTIYF.